This T cell receptor (beta chain) came from a study of blood T cell repertoires in COVID-19. The overall study: From the United States, Italy and Spain came samples of acute and convalescent COVID-19. T cells, B-cell-depleted T cells, or PBMCs provided the cDNA or gDNA that served as material.

In the source study's methods: Cell counts per sample came from amplifying reference gene primers. Clones were read by immunoSEQ multiplex PCR, and TCRdb kept only the in-frame ones, dropping some. For V, J and clone size, that table is used; D and trimming come from the DNA. The repertoire has 70,000 to 100,000 clones, roughly 90% of them found once; the top ten carry over 1.5%. CDR3 length: 16 residues. With 4 bases clipped from V and 5 bases from J, the junction kept 5 bases outside the gene matches. Per the germline V gene, CDR1 is SGHNT and CDR2 is YYREEE (reference sequence). This chain uses TRBV5-4 with TRBJ2-5, with 16 nucleotides matching TRBD2. The source is a man aged 55 to 69 with acute or convalescent COVID-19. The sample was peripheral blood. The chain's CDR3 is CASSPGLAGGPETQYF. The CDR3 DNA follows: TGTGCCAGCAGCCCGGGACTAGCGGGAGGGCCTGAGACCCAGTACTTC.